A selection of T cell receptor beta chains follows, all from one sample in a study of cytomegalovirus exposure and HLA in healthy donors. Produced via immunoSEQ multiplex PCR; TCRdb's table is partial and in-frame only. The repertoire holds 200,000 to 250,000 clones, with approximately 70% as singletons. The specimen sequenced was PBMCs. Source of these receptors: a woman under 40 in good health and CMV-seronegative. CDR3s include the opening cysteine and the closing phenylalanine or tryptophan. D genes are given only for firm matches. Size is stated for part of the rows, as once, few or many counts, or as a class when the clone is expanded.

TRBD1 | TRBJ2-1 | NA | TRBV11-3 | CASSVGGQGINNEQFF | TGTGCCAGCAGCGTAGGAGGACAGGGCATCAACAATGAGCAGTTCTTC
TRBD2 | TRBJ2-5 | NA | TRBV19 | CASALLAGGFQETQYF | TGTGCCAGCGCCCTACTAGCGGGGGGTTTCCAAGAGACCCAGTACTTC
NA | TRBJ1-1 | NA | TRBV27 | CASSQDSRPQEAFF | TGTGCCAGCAGTCAGGACAGCCGCCCTCAGGAAGCTTTCTTT
NA | TRBJ1-1 | NA | TRBV14 | CASSQATRPGKTEAFF | TGTGCCAGCAGCCAAGCTACCCGCCCAGGGAAAACTGAAGCTTTCTTT
NA | TRBJ2-3 | few | TRBV9 | CASSVRGDSTDTQYF | TGTGCCAGCAGCGTACGCGGGGATAGCACAGATACGCAGTATTTT
TRBD2 | TRBJ2-1 | NA | TRBV4-1 | CASSQAGGTNEQFF | TGCGCCAGCAGCCAGGCGGGAGGGACCAATGAGCAGTTCTTC
TRBD1 | TRBJ1-5 | NA | TRBV2 | CASSEATGGEQPQHF | TGTGCCAGCAGTGAAGCGACAGGGGGCGAGCAGCCCCAGCATTTT
NA | TRBJ1-3 | NA | TRBV2 | CASRIQMGNTIYF | TGTGCCAGCAGGATTCAGATGGGAAACACCATATATTTT
TRBD2 | TRBJ2-7 | NA | TRBV7-8 | CASSFERGDEQYF | TGTGCCAGCAGCTTTGAACGGGGGGACGAGCAGTACTTC
NA | TRBJ2-7 | NA | TRBV4-1 | CASSQDRGSYEQYF | TGCGCCAGCAGCCAGGACAGAGGATCCTACGAGCAGTACTTC
NA | TRBJ2-7 | NA | TRBV30 | CAWSGRGHEQYF | TGTGCCTGGAGCGGCAGGGGCCACGAGCAGTACTTC
NA | TRBJ2-1 | NA | TRBV7-3 | CASSLNGGPRGNEQFF | TGTGCCAGCAGCTTAAATGGCGGGCCCCGTGGAAATGAGCAGTTCTTC
TRBD1 | TRBJ2-7 | NA | TRBV5-5 | CASSVDRGRTYEQYF | TGTGCCAGCAGCGTGGACAGGGGGCGTACCTACGAGCAGTACTTC
TRBD1 | TRBJ1-2 | few | TRBV6-5 | CASRPAWDSFYGYTF | TGTGCCAGCAGACCCGCTTGGGACAGCTTCTATGGCTACACCTTC
NA | TRBJ2-1 | few | TRBV6-4 | CASSDSGGGSNEQFF | TGTGCCAGCAGTGACTCGGGGGGAGGATCCAATGAGCAGTTCTTC
TRBD1 | TRBJ1-4 | NA | TRBV7-3 | CASSLRDSVATNEKLFF | TGTGCCAGCAGCTTAAGGGACAGCGTTGCAACTAATGAAAAACTGTTTTTT
NA | TRBJ1-5 | NA | TRBV6-5 | CASSYDGSQPQHF | TGTGCCAGCAGTTACGATGGGAGCCAGCCCCAGCATTTT
TRBD1 | TRBJ1-1 | NA | TRBV6-5 | CASSLQGVVNTEAFF | TGTGCCAGCAGTTTACAGGGGGTGGTGAACACTGAAGCTTTCTTT
NA | TRBJ2-6 | NA | TRBV19 | CASGGRDKQQLRSGANVLTF | TGTGCCAGTGGGGGGAGGGACAAACAACAACTCCGCTCTGGGGCCAACGTCCTGACTTTC
TRBD1 | TRBJ2-6 | NA | TRBV6-6 | CASSNPGGGANVLTF | TGTGCCAGCAGCAACCCAGGGGGAGGGGCCAACGTCCTGACTTTC
NA | TRBJ2-1 | few | TRBV7-3 | CASSLTGPSLLNEQFF | TGTGCCAGCAGCTTAACTGGGCCTTCCCTGCTCAATGAGCAGTTCTTC
TRBD1 | TRBJ2-1 | NA | TRBV11-3 | CASSPTGANEQFF | TGTGCCAGCAGTCCCACAGGGGCGAATGAGCAGTTCTTC
TRBD2 | TRBJ2-1 | NA | TRBV2 | CASGRGGTNEQFF | TGTGCCAGCGGTCGCGGGGGGACCAATGAGCAGTTCTTC
TRBD2 | TRBJ2-5 | NA | TRBV11-1 | CASSPPKAAGVTWETQYF | TGTGCCAGCAGCCCTCCCAAGGCGGCGGGAGTTACCTGGGAGACCCAGTACTTC
NA | TRBJ1-1 | once | TRBV19 | CASSPPPGNTEAFF | TGTGCCAGTAGTCCTCCCCCAGGGAACACTGAAGCTTTCTTT
TRBD1 | TRBJ2-1 | NA | TRBV5-5 | CASSSGTGGPREQFF | TGTGCCAGCAGCTCCGGGACAGGGGGTCCGCGGGAGCAGTTCTTC
NA | TRBJ1-3 | few | TRBV6-1 | CASRKSGVKGNTIYF | TGTGCCAGCAGAAAATCAGGGGTGAAAGGAAACACCATATATTTT
TRBD2 | TRBJ2-5 | NA | TRBV7-6 | CASSPGTTFQETQYF | TGTGCCAGCAGCCCCGGGACTACCTTCCAAGAGACCCAGTACTTC
TRBD2 | TRBJ2-5 | few | TRBV4-1 | CASSHPGLAGGPGLETQYF | TGCGCCAGCAGCCATCCGGGACTAGCGGGAGGGCCGGGCCTCGAGACCCAGTACTTC
TRBD1 | TRBJ2-5 | NA | TRBV19 | CASSSTTGGLLETQYF | TGTGCCAGTAGTTCTACGACAGGGGGGTTGTTGGAGACCCAGTACTTC
TRBD2 | TRBJ2-3 | few | TRBV11-3 | CASSPSRGGGGDTQYF | TGTGCCAGCAGCCCGTCCCGCGGGGGGGGTGGTGATACGCAGTATTTT
NA | TRBJ1-2 | NA | TRBV2 | CASSAEGTYGYTF | TGTGCCAGCAGTGCCGAGGGAACCTATGGCTACACCTTC
NA | TRBJ2-7 | NA | TRBV19 | CASIRQEFYEQYF | TGTGCCAGTATTCGACAGGAGTTCTACGAGCAGTACTTC
NA | TRBJ2-6 | NA | TRBV11-2 | CASSSRTTHLASGANVLTF | TGTGCCAGCAGCTCCCGGACTACCCATCTGGCCTCTGGGGCCAACGTCCTGACTTTC
NA | TRBJ2-5 | NA | TRBV30 | CAWRWQGLETQYF | TGTGCCTGGAGGTGGCAGGGGCTGGAGACCCAGTACTTC
TRBD2 | TRBJ2-5 | NA | TRBV5-4 | CASRSETGGETQYF | TGTGCCAGCAGATCCGAGACGGGAGGTGAGACCCAGTACTTC
TRBD1 | TRBJ1-1 | NA | TRBV11-2 | CASSQNRGGGTEAFF | TGTGCCAGCAGCCAAAACAGGGGAGGCGGCACTGAAGCTTTCTTT
TRBD2 | TRBJ2-7 | NA | TRBV30 | CAWSQTGTSGSREQYF | TGTGCCTGGAGTCAGACCGGGACTAGCGGGAGTAGGGAGCAGTACTTC
TRBD1 | TRBJ2-5 | few | TRBV30 | CAWRATGMKLETQYF | TGTGCCTGGAGAGCGACAGGGATGAAGTTGGAGACCCAGTACTTC
TRBD1 | TRBJ2-7 | NA | TRBV5-1 | CASRTGTGSTYEQYF | TGCGCCAGCAGAACCGGGACAGGGTCCACCTACGAGCAGTACTTC